This passage covers 6 T cell receptor beta chains from one sample sequenced in a study of cytomegalovirus exposure and HLA in healthy donors. The PCR used 60 Vbeta and 13 Jbeta primers. TCRdb keeps only in-frame clones here, not all; method: immunoSEQ multiplex PCR. The sample has 100,000 to 120,000 clones; approximately 11% are singletons. The source material was PBMCs. The receptors here all came from a man between 35 and 55 years old in good health and CMV-seropositive.

There are a few counts of this clone. The chain has TRBV7-6 and TRBJ2-7; D is undetermined. There are 12 residues in the CDR3. Germline values: CDR1 SGHVS, CDR2 FNYEAQ. The V gene lost 5 bases and the J gene lost 2 bases, with 7 bases spanning the gap. CDR3 bases: TGTGCCAGCAGCGCAGTCCCCTACGAGCAGTACTTC. Translating gives CASSAVPYEQYF.

This clone has only a few counts. V usage is TRBV19 and J usage is TRBJ1-2; 7 bases fit TRBD1. The length of the CDR3 is 14 residues. Germline CDR1 is LNHDA and CDR2 is SQIVND (reference sequence). V was clipped by 7 bases and J by 2 bases; unmatched bases: 7. The CDR3 bases are TGTGCCAGTATTGGGGGACAGACCAACTATGGCTACACCTTC. This codes for CASIGGQTNYGYTF.

This clone was counted only a few times. V usage is TRBV7-8 and J usage is TRBJ2-1; the D gene is possibly TRBD1 (5 bases). Germline loops: CDR1 SGHVS, CDR2 FQNEAQ. V was trimmed by 3 bases and J by 4 bases, leaving 10 bases between them. CDR3 length: 14 residues. In DNA form, the CDR3 reads TGTGCCAGCAGCTTCGATGACAGTTACAATGAGCAGTTCTTC. This translates into CASSFDDSYNEQFF.

This clone was observed a few times. V gene TRBV10-2 combines with J gene TRBJ2-1, with 10 nucleotides matching TRBD2. Germline V CDR1 and CDR2: WSHSY, SAAADI. The V and J ends lost 8 bases and 4 bases, in that order; junction bases with no gene match: 5. This CDR3 has 14 residues. DNA for the CDR3: TGCGCCAGCTCCCCTAGCGGGAGTTACAATGAGCAGTTCTTC. It yields the protein CASSPSGSYNEQFF.

The chain carries TRBV4-1 and TRBJ2-2; 9 bases line up with TRBD2. This CDR3 is 17 amino acids long. The germline V gene has CDR1 MGHRA and CDR2 YSYEKL. Trimming cost V 3 bases and J 0 bases; bases outside gene matches: 5. The CDR3 spells CASSHGTSRPNTGELFF. CDR3 nucleotide sequence: TGCGCCAGCAGCCACGGGACTAGCAGACCGAACACCGGGGAGCTGTTTTTT.

The rearrangement uses TRBV10-3 and TRBJ2-1; 8 positions agree with TRBD2. V was clipped by 3 bases and J by 4 bases; unmatched bases: 5. The CDR3 is made up of 15 amino acids. Per germline, CDR1 ENHRY and CDR2 SYGVKD. The CDR3 DNA sequence: TGTGCCATCAGTGATAGACTAGCGCGGTACAATGAGCAGTTCTTC. This codes for CAISDRLARYNEQFF.